What follows are 29 T cell receptor beta chains derived from one specimen sequenced in a study of blood T cell repertoires in COVID-19. The repertoire was sequenced with immunoSEQ multiplex PCR; TCRdb's copy has only in-frame clones and lacks some. This table holds around 180,000 clones, roughly 84% found once. Sequencing used peripheral blood. Source of these receptors: a woman older than 75 with active or convalescent COVID-19.

The gene calls are TRBV4-2 and TRBJ2-7, with TRBD2 matching over 7 bases. The J segment lost 4 bases and the V segment lost 0 bases, leaving 9 bases of the junction unmatched. This CDR3 contains 16 residues. Germline values: CDR1 LGHNA, CDR2 YNFKEQ. CDR3 sequence: CASSQEGEGVVYEQYF. In DNA form, the CDR3 reads TGTGCCAGCAGCCAAGAAGGGGAGGGTGTCGTATACGAGCAGTACTTC.

The rearrangement joins TRBV12-3 or TRBV12-4 to TRBJ1-2; D unresolved. CDR3 length: 12 amino acids. V gave up 5 bases and J gave up 2 bases, with 6 bases separating them. DNA of the CDR3: TGTGCCAGCAGTCAGACAAACTATGGCTACACCTTC. Translated, it gives CASSQTNYGYTF.

The chain recombines TRBV19 with TRBJ1-3; no clear D gene. In germline, CDR1 is LNHDA, CDR2 SQIVND (reference sequence). The CDR3 consists of 16 residues. The V end was cut by 6 bases, the J end by 3 bases, with 18 bases between. DNA for the CDR3: TGTGCCAGTAGCCGAGTGCCGAACTCTCATGGAAACACCATATATTTT. The encoded protein is CASSRVPNSHGNTIYF. Drawing the rest from reference TRBV19 and TRBJ1-3, the complete variable domain is DGGITQSPKYLFRKEGQNVTLSCEQNLNHDAMYWYRQDPGQGLRLIYYSQIVNDFQKGDIAEGYSVSREKKESFPLTVTSAQKNPTAFYLCASSRVPNSHGNTIYFGEGSWLTVV.

This chain connects TRBV5-1 to TRBJ2-3, with D maybe TRBD2 (6 bases). CDR3 size: 17 residues. Germline CDR1 is SGHRS and CDR2 is YFSETQ. V gave up 6 bases and J gave up 1 base, with 21 bases separating them. The CDR3 protein is CASTLARGSGGTDTQYF. Here the CDR3 DNA reads TGCGCCAGCACCCTCGCCCGGGGGTCGGGAGGCACAGATACGCAGTATTTT. The complete variable domain, with remaining parts taken from reference TRBV5-1 and TRBJ2-3, reads KAGVTQTPRYLIKTRGQQVTLSCSPISGHRSVSWYQQTPGQGLQFLFEYFSETQRNKGNFPGRFSGRQFSNSRSEMNVSTLELGDSALYLCASTLARGSGGTDTQYFGPGTRLTVL.

The J gene is TRBJ2-3, the V gene TRBV7-6; unclear D gene. Trimming cost V 6 bases and J 2 bases, with 3 bases left between them. Germline values: CDR1 SGHVS, CDR2 FNYEAQ. The CDR3 runs to 11 residues. Here the CDR3 reads CASRLTDTQYF. The CDR3 DNA sequence: TGTGCCAGCAGACTCACAGATACGCAGTATTTT.

The V gene is TRBV9, the J gene TRBJ2-7, with D possibly matching TRBD2 (6 bases). This CDR3 is 15 amino acids long. Germline lookup yields CDR1 SGDLS and CDR2 YYNGEE. Trimming took off 3 bases at V and 0 bases at J, with 13 bases between the two ends. CDR3 loop: CASSAGRLYSYEQYF. As DNA, the CDR3 is TGTGCCAGCAGCGCGGGGAGGTTGTACTCCTACGAGCAGTACTTC.

The chain uses TRBV6-4 and TRBJ2-2; 8 bases fit TRBD2. Germline CDR1 MRHNA, CDR2 SNTAGT. This CDR3 region has 14 residues. V shed 6 bases and J 5 bases; nucleotides not matched to a gene: 5. The CDR3, as DNA: TGTGCCAGCAGCGTCAAGCGGGAGACCGGGGAGCTGTTTTTT. This sequence encodes CASSVKRETGELFF.

CDR3 coding DNA: TGCGCCAGCAGCGAAACTAGCATTTCCTACAATGAGCAGTTCTTC. Translating it yields CASSETSISYNEQFF. The chain combines TRBV5-1 with TRBJ2-1; a weak D match, TRBD2 (6 bases). V dropped 4 bases and J dropped 1 base, with 12 bases sitting between them. In germline, CDR1 is SGHRS, CDR2 YFSETQ. The CDR3 loop spans 15 amino acids.

The rearrangement links TRBV6-5 to TRBJ1-5, with 7 bases aligning to TRBD1. Germline assignment: CDR1 MNHEY and CDR2 SVGAGI. The CDR3 has 15 amino acids. Trimming at V came to 4 bases and at J to 6 bases, leaving 9 bases not matched to a gene. In nucleotides, the CDR3 is TGTGCCAGCAGTTCCCAGGGGGTGGACAGTCAGCCCCAGCATTTT. It translates to CASSSQGVDSQPQHF.

The chain is built from TRBV5-1 and TRBJ2-1; 8 bases are a match to TRBD1. The length of the CDR3 is 14 residues. The V gene end was trimmed by 0 bases and the J gene end by 10 bases; junction bases not matched to a gene: 6. Germline CDR1 reads SGHRS; CDR2 reads YFSETQ. The CDR3 sequence: CASSLVQGAREQFF. In DNA form, the CDR3 reads TGCGCCAGCAGCTTGGTTCAGGGGGCAAGGGAGCAGTTCTTC.

This sequence joins TRBV28 and TRBJ2-1; 12 bases agree with TRBD2. Germline lookup yields CDR1 MDHEN and CDR2 SYDVKM. This CDR3 is built from 15 residues. J gave up 7 bases and V 6 bases, and 7 bases lay outside the gene matches. CDR3 protein: CASSPTSGRLNEQFF. The CDR3 DNA reads TGTGCCAGCAGCCCTACTAGCGGGAGGTTGAATGAGCAGTTCTTC.

V is TRBV10-2 and J is TRBJ1-2; possible D gene TRBD1, 5 bases. The V gene's germline CDR1 is WSHSY and CDR2 SAAADI. V gave up 4 bases and J gave up 5 bases, with 20 bases separating them. The CDR3 is made up of 16 amino acids. Here the CDR3 reads CASSGGVGRWDYGYTF. The CDR3 nucleotides are TGCGCCAGCAGTGGGGGGGTTGGACGGTGGGATTATGGCTACACCTTC.

The genes are TRBV2 and TRBJ1-5; TRBD1 matches 7 bases. The germline V gene encodes CDR1 SNHLY and CDR2 FYNNEI. The CDR3 totals 15 residues. J was trimmed by 7 bases and V by 0 bases; bases with no gene match: 6. The CDR3 region is CASSEAANRGQPQHF. The CDR3 nucleotides read TGTGCCAGCAGTGAAGCTGCTAACAGGGGACAGCCCCAGCATTTT.

This clone occurred many times. The V and J genes are TRBV6-4 and TRBJ2-1; 11 bases fit TRBD2. The trim removed 7 bases at V and 6 bases at J, leaving 8 bases unmatched. This CDR3 comprises 15 residues. The V gene's germline CDR1 is MRHNA and CDR2 SNTAGT. CDR3 bases: TGTGCCAGCAACCCCGTAGCGGGGGGGGGCAATGAGCAGTTCTTC. It is translated as CASNPVAGGGNEQFF.

The V call is TRBV19, the J call TRBJ2-2; no clear D. The CDR3 has 15 residues. Deletions cut 6 bases from V and 0 bases from J, with 11 bases between. Germline CDR1 is LNHDA and CDR2 is SQIVND (reference sequence). The CDR3, as DNA: TGTGCCAGTAGCCTGTTGGGCCCGAACACCGGGGAGCTGTTTTTT. Translation: CASSLLGPNTGELFF.

The rearrangement joins TRBV28 to TRBJ1-2; the match to TRBD1 covers 9 bases. CDR1 is MDHEN and CDR2 is SYDVKM in the germline V gene. The CDR3 consists of 14 residues. Unmatched junction bases numbered 7, after V lost 6 bases and J lost 5 bases. CDR3 residues: CASRGTGRYYGYTF. CDR3 DNA: TGTGCCAGCAGGGGGACAGGGCGGTATTATGGCTACACCTTC.

The rearrangement links TRBV19 to TRBJ2-3; maybe TRBD2 (5 bases). The V gene's germline CDR1 is LNHDA and CDR2 SQIVND (reference sequence). With 3 bases removed from V and 5 bases from J, the gap between germline ends came to 15 bases. The CDR3 runs 15 residues. CDR3 DNA sequence: TGTGCCAGTAGTATCCCCCACTCCGGAGGAGATACGCAGTATTTT. Protein product: CASSIPHSGGDTQYF.

J is TRBJ1-1 and V is TRBV5-1; 7 bases are a match to TRBD1. The J segment lost 1 base and the V segment lost 6 bases, leaving 9 bases of the junction unmatched. The CDR3 spans 15 residues. Looked up from germline, CDR1 is SGHRS and CDR2 is YFSETQ. CDR3 amino acids: CASNTGERKNTEAFF. Written as DNA, the CDR3 is TGCGCCAGCAATACAGGGGAGAGGAAGAACACTGAAGCTTTCTTT.

The chain has TRBV5-1 and TRBJ2-2; TRBD2 matches 11 bases. The V gene's germline CDR1 is SGHRS and CDR2 YFSETQ. This CDR3 has 14 residues. After removal of 7 bases from V and 1 base from J, the junction contained 0 bases not matched to a gene. CDR3 in amino acids: CASGTSGNTGELFF. The CDR3 DNA reads as TGCGCCAGCGGGACTAGCGGGAACACCGGGGAGCTGTTTTTT.

The gene calls are TRBV14 and TRBJ2-7, with 8 bases matching TRBD1. V was clipped by 7 bases and J by 2 bases; unmatched bases: 13. The V gene's germline CDR1 is SGHDN and CDR2 FVKESK. The CDR3 consists of 16 residues. The CDR3 sequence: CASKIEEDRDPYEQYF. CDR3 nucleotides: TGTGCCAGCAAGATAGAGGAGGACAGGGATCCCTACGAGCAGTACTTC.

This rearrangement joins TRBV7-3 to TRBJ2-7; 8 bases align to TRBD2. The trim removed 11 bases at V and 1 base at J, leaving 4 bases unmatched. The CDR3 has 12 amino acids. CDR1 is SGHTA, CDR2 FQGTGA, per germline. The CDR3 nucleotides are TGTGCCCAGCAGCGGGGGTCCTACGAGCAGTACTTC. Translation gives CAQQRGSYEQYF.

The DNA of the CDR3 is TGTGCCAGCAGCTTACCTTCTAGCGGGAGGGCAGATACGCAGTATTTT. Its protein product is CASSLPSSGRADTQYF. The chain employs TRBV7-9 and TRBJ2-3; 12 bases are a match to TRBD2. The CDR3 totals 16 residues. V shed 2 bases, J shed 4 bases, and the junction held 4 bases outside the gene matches. The V gene's germline CDR1 is SEHNR and CDR2 FQNEAQ (reference sequence). Variable domain in full (rest from reference TRBV7-9 and TRBJ2-3): DTGVSQNPRHKITKRGQNVTFRCDPISEHNRLYWYRQTLGQGPEFLTYFQNEAQLEKSRLLSDRFSAERPKGSFSTLEIQRTEQGDSAMYLCASSLPSSGRADTQYFGPGTRLTVL.

V gene TRBV2 combines with J gene TRBJ2-1, with 10 positions matching TRBD2. The V and J ends lost 4 bases and 5 bases, in that order; junction bases with no gene match: 8. The CDR3 contains 16 residues. The germline CDR1 and CDR2 sequences are SNHLY and FYNNEI. This CDR3 is CASSGASGRIDNEQFF. DNA for the CDR3: TGTGCCAGCAGTGGGGCTAGCGGGAGAATAGACAATGAGCAGTTCTTC. Together with reference TRBV2 and TRBJ2-1, the CDR3 gives the full variable domain: EPEVTQTPSHQVTQMGQEVILRCVPISNHLYFYWYRQILGQKVEFLVSFYNNEISEKSEIFDDQFSVERPDGSNFTLKIRSTKLEDSAMYFCASSGASGRIDNEQFFGPGTRLTVL.

This clone has a single count. The rearrangement links TRBV3-1 (or the pseudogene TRBV3-2) to TRBJ2-2; D is unclear. CDR3 length: 13 residues. Trimming took 4 bases from V and 4 from J, leaving 7 bases between them. CDR1 LGHDT and CDR2 YNNKEL come from the germline V gene (reference sequence). CDR3 protein: CASSLSPTGELFF. Written as DNA, the CDR3 is TGTGCCAGCAGCCTCAGTCCCACCGGGGAGCTGTTTTTT.

A few counts support this clone. The CDR3 region is CASSPTGAGNTIYF. CDR3 nucleotide sequence: TGTGCCAGCAGCCCTACAGGGGCTGGAAACACCATATATTTT. The genes are TRBV7-8 and TRBJ1-3, with 7 nucleotides matching TRBD1. The CDR3 length is 14 residues. Losses at the gene ends were 5 bases for V and 2 bases for J; bases not matched to a gene: 3. CDR1 is SGHVS, CDR2 FQNEAQ, per germline. The whole variable domain, remainder taken from reference TRBV7-8 and TRBJ1-3, is GAGVSQSPRYKVAKRGQDVALRCDPISGHVSLFWYQQALGQGPEFLTYFQNEAQLDKSGLPSDRFFAERPEGSVSTLKIQRTQQEDSAVYLCASSPTGAGNTIYFGEGSWLTVV.

This chain connects TRBV7-9 to TRBJ2-3; TRBD2 is a possible D gene (5 bases). This CDR3 has 15 residues. The V gene's germline CDR1 is SEHNR and CDR2 FQNEAQ (reference sequence). V gave up 7 bases and J gave up 3 bases, with 17 bases separating them. The CDR3: CASIHMGESTDTQYF. The CDR3 DNA sequence: TGTGCCAGCATCCACATGGGAGAATCGACAGATACGCAGTATTTT.

The chain recombines TRBV28 with TRBJ1-3, with no clear D. Trimming took 3 bases from V and 0 from J, leaving 9 bases between them. Germline V gene sequence: CDR1 MDHEN, CDR2 SYDVKM. The CDR3 covers 15 residues. This CDR3 is CASSFGGTSGNTIYF. In DNA form, the CDR3 reads TGTGCCAGCAGTTTCGGAGGTACCTCTGGAAACACCATATATTTT. Combining the CDR3 with reference TRBV28 and TRBJ1-3 gives the whole variable domain DVKVTQSSRYLVKRTGEKVFLECVQDMDHENMFWYRQDPGLGLRLIYFSYDVKMKEKGDIPEGYSVSREKKERFSLILESASTNQTSMYLCASSFGGTSGNTIYFGEGSWLTVV.

The chain carries TRBV4-1 and TRBJ2-4, with TRBD2 matching 11 bases. Trimming took 0 bases from V and 1 from J; bases not matched to a gene: 11. Per the germline V gene, CDR1 is MGHRA and CDR2 is YSYEKL. The CDR3 extends over 20 amino acids. The CDR3 sequence is CASSQDELAGVVSAKNIQYF. The CDR3 DNA sequence: TGCGCCAGCAGCCAAGATGAACTAGCGGGAGTTGTTAGCGCCAAAAACATTCAGTACTTC.

CDR3 sequence: CASSDVRGGIDGYTF. CDR3 sequence (DNA): TGCGCCAGCAGTGACGTAAGGGGCGGTATTGATGGCTACACCTTC. The chain joins TRBV10-2 to TRBJ1-2; a possible D gene is TRBD1 (5 bases). Per the germline V gene, CDR1 is WSHSY and CDR2 is SAAADI. V lost 3 bases and J lost 6, with 17 bases in between. This CDR3 has 15 amino acids.